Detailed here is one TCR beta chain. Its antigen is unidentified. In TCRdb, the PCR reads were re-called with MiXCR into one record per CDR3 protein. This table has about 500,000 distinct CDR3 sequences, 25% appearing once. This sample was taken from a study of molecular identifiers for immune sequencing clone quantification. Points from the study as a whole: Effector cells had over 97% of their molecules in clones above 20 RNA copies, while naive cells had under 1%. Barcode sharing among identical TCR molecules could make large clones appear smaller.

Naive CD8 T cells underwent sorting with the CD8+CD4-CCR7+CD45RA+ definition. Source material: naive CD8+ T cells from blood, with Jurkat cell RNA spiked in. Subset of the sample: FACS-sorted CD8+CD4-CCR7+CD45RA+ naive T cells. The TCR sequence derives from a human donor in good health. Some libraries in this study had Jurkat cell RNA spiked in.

The chain's CDR3 is CASSLSFPGYGYTF. DNA of the CDR3: TGTGCCAGCAGCTTATCTTTTCCGGGCTATGGCTACACCTTC. The chain is built from TRBV13 and TRBJ1-2; D is ambiguous. The CDR3 covers 14 residues. The ends were cut back, 2 bases at V and 4 bases at J, with 11 bases in the middle. Per the germline V gene, CDR1 is PRHDT and CDR2 is FYEKMQ (reference sequence).